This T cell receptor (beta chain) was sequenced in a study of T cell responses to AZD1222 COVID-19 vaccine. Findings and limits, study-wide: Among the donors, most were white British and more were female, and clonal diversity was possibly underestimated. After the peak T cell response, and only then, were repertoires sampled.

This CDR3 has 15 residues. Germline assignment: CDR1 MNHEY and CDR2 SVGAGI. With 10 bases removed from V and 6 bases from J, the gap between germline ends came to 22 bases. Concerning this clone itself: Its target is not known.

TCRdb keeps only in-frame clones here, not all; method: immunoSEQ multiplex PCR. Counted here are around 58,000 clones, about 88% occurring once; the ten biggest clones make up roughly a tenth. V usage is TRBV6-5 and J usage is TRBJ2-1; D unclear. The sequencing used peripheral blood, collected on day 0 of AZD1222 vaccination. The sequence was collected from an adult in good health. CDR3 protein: CATKVELLSLNEQFF. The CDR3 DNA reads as TGTGCCACCAAAGTCGAACTCCTCTCCCTCAATGAGCAGTTCTTC.